The present T cell receptor (beta chain) was sequenced within a study of CD8 T cells in ankylosing spondylitis. Trimming removed 3 bases at V and 4 bases at J, with 10 bases between. CDR1 and CDR2 (germline): DFQATT, SNEGSKA (reference sequence). The CDR3 runs 13 residues. TCRdb recomputed calls from the 5' RACE reads with MiXCR, one row per CDR3 protein. This sample carries some 250,000 distinct CDR3 sequences, about 24% of them seen once, and the ten largest clones take roughly 0.67%. Whole-study results and caveats: The study looked at matched synovial fluid samples from ankylosing spondylitis patients. Disease-linked clones were reported to be significantly enriched there. Reactive arthritis synovial fluid and blood previously showed some of these motif variants.

On this clonotype itself: Its antigen is unknown.

The V call is TRBV20-1, the J call TRBJ2-1; D is unclear. The sequenced sample consisted of blood, either unsorted or a sorted T cell fraction (not recorded which). The TCR sequence derives from a male donor with ankylosing spondylitis or in good health (not recorded which). The CDR3 DNA is TGCAGTGCTAGTTCGAGGAATTACAATGAGCAGTTCTTC. This gives the protein CSASSRNYNEQFF.